The 3 T cell receptor beta chains reported below all come from one sample, sequenced in a study of control samples from healthy donors and cancer patients. Clones were sequenced by immunoSEQ multiplex PCR, and TCRdb holds only the in-frame ones, with some missing. The top ten hold 2% to 2.5% of the sample, which has some 64,000 clones, roughly 86% seen once. Sequencing was carried out using PBMCs. These receptors were taken from a woman between 50 and 59 years old with head and neck cancer.

Only one count was recorded for this clone. CDR3 nucleotides: TGCGCCAGCAGCCGAGACCGGACAGTCTTTGAAGCTTTCTTT. Translated: CASSRDRTVFEAFF. This chain links TRBV5-1 with TRBJ1-1, with D maybe TRBD1 (6 bases). V lost 4 bases, J lost 7 bases, and 17 bases lay in between. CDR1 and CDR2 from the germline V gene are SGHRS and YFSETQ. The CDR3 contains 14 residues.

The gene calls are TRBV18 and TRBJ1-1; perhaps TRBD1 as D (5 bases). Trimming removed 3 bases from V and 3 bases from J, with 20 bases in between. The CDR3 has 17 amino acids. Germline CDR1 reads KGHSH; CDR2 reads LQKENI. The CDR3 here is CASSPLTQGIGDTEAFF. As DNA, the CDR3 is TGTGCCAGCTCACCTCTGACCCAGGGAATTGGGGACACTGAAGCTTTCTTT.

CDR3 region: CASSVAAPSTDTQYF. The CDR3 DNA sequence: TGTGCCAGCAGCGTAGCGGCTCCTAGCACAGATACGCAGTATTTT. The chain joins TRBV11-2 to TRBJ2-3; a possible D gene is TRBD2 (6 bases). The germline gives CDR1 SGHAT, CDR2 FQNNGV. The CDR3 runs 15 residues. The germline V and J ends were trimmed by 5 bases and 0 bases, with 12 bases remaining between them.